This TCR beta chain was recorded in a study of cytomegalovirus exposure and HLA in healthy donors. Study-level results: Most TCR sequences were uncommon, yet certain public TCRs appeared in many donors. Researchers counted 164 TCR beta chains as cytomegalovirus-associated. Association of a missense DCLRE1C variant with TCR beta V- and J-gene trimming was reported in a later analysis.

The CDR3 spans 14 residues. CDR1 MRHNA and CDR2 SNTAGT come from the germline V gene. Between the trimmed V and J ends, which lost 3 bases and 3 bases, there was a span of 6 bases. As concerns this clone: Antigen specificity is unknown.

PCR primers comprised 60 Vbeta and 13 Jbeta primers. Authors' methods: A follow-up analysis tallied 65 million to 80 million unique TCR beta chains, 9 million to 11 million shared. Generated by immunoSEQ multiplex PCR, the TCRdb table keeps only in-frame clones and is missing some. From that table come the V and J calls and clone size; the DNA was used to work out D and trimming. The table shows 150,000 to 200,000 clones, with over 65% occurring only once. The chain is built from TRBV6-4 and TRBJ1-6; a possible D gene is TRBD1 (5 bases). Sequencing was carried out using PBMCs. The clonotype originates from a man between 18 and 35 years old in good health and CMV-seronegative. CDR3 in amino acids: CASSEGLYNSPLHF. The CDR3 DNA follows: TGTGCCAGCAGTGAGGGGCTCTATAATTCACCCCTCCACTTT.